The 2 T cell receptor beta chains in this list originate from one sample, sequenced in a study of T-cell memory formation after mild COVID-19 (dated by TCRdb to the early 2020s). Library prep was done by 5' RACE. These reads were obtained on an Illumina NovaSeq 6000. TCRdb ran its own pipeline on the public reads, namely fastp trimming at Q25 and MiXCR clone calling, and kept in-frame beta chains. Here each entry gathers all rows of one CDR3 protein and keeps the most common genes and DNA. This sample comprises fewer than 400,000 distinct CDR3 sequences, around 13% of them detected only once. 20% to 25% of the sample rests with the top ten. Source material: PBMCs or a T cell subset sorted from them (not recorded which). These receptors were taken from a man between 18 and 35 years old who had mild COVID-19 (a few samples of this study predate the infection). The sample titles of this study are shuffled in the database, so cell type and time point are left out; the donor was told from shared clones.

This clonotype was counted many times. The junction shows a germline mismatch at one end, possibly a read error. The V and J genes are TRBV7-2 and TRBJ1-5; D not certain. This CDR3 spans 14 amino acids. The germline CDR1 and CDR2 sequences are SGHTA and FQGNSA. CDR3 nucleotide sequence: TGTGCCAGCAGCTTCGGTCCTAGCACTCAGCCCCAGCATTTT. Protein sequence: CASSFGPSTQPQHF.

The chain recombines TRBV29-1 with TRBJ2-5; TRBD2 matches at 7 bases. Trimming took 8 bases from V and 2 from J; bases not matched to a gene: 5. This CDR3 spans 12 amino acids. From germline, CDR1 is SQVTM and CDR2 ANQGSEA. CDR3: CSTRGGQETQYF. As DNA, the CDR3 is TGCAGCACAAGGGGAGGGCAAGAGACCCAGTACTTC.